This paragraph covers one T cell receptor beta chain sequence. What it binds is unknown. This sample stems from a study of cytomegalovirus exposure and HLA in healthy donors. Germline assignment: CDR1 GTSNPN and CDR2 SVGIG (reference sequence). V lost 1 base and J lost 5, with 11 bases in between. The CDR3 covers 13 residues. Study findings and constraints: Most TCRs appeared rarely, but some public TCRs recurred in many donors. In the analysis, some V segments, TRBV6-2 and TRBV6-3 included, were excluded as indistinguishable. Using a false discovery rate of 0.05, a later analysis showed that roughly 16,000 TCR beta sequences were associated with HLA alleles. In all likelihood, a cluster of highly shared sequence variants was a sequencing artifact.

The PCR used 60 Vbeta and 13 Jbeta primers. The assay was immunoSEQ multiplex PCR, and TCRdb's table has in-frame clones only and misses some. The specimen's table records tens of thousands of clones. This TCR was recovered from a man aged 18 to 35 in good health and CMV-seropositive. The sample was PBMCs. The J gene is TRBJ1-1, the V gene TRBV30; no reliable D call. CDR3 amino acids: CAWSGAPSTEAFF. The CDR3 DNA is TGTGCCTGGAGTGGGGCCCCCTCAACTGAAGCTTTCTTT.